What follows is one TCR beta chain and its context. The data were obtained in a study of CD8 T cells in Susac syndrome. Through negative isolation, CD4+ and CD8+ T cells were obtained, while TEMRA cells were enriched using FACS. The CDR3 covers 14 residues. V lost 0 bases and J 4 bases, leaving 8 bases between the germline ends. Germline assignment: CDR1 SGHDT and CDR2 YYEEEE. When the RNA was reverse transcribed, random hexamers were used with an input of about 0.45 to 1 ug. One entry per CDR3 protein results from TCRdb running MiXCR on the immunoSEQ multiplex PCR reads. This sample has 150,000 to 200,000 distinct CDR3 sequences, with almost 96% found just once.

What was sequenced was CD4+ T cells from PBMCs. The receptor was derived from a human donor with multiple sclerosis. V is TRBV5-6 and J is TRBJ2-1; no firm D call. The chain's CDR3 is CASSLGPEYNEQFF. CDR3 nucleotides: TGTGCCAGCAGCTTGGGGCCGGAATACAATGAGCAGTTCTTC.